The 27 T cell receptor beta chains below were found in one sample sequenced in a study of cytomegalovirus exposure and HLA in healthy donors. The PCR ran on 60 Vbeta and 13 Jbeta primers. Profiling relied on immunoSEQ multiplex PCR, and the TCRdb table lists in-frame clones only, not all of them. This sample has 170,000 or so clones; 84% occur once, and the top ten carry more than 4%. The sequencing input was PBMCs. The receptors shown here come from a girl between 10 and 17 years old in good health and CMV-seropositive.

This chain joins TRBV7-3 and TRBJ2-7, with 10 bases matching TRBD1. CDR1 SGHTA and CDR2 FQGTGA come from the germline V gene. V lost 5 bases to trimming and J lost 4 bases; unmatched junction nucleotides: 5. The CDR3 loop spans 14 amino acids. As DNA, the CDR3 is TGTGCCAGCAGCAAGGACAGGGGGGCGTACGAGCAGTACTTC. Encoded protein: CASSKDRGAYEQYF.

The CDR3 loop reads CASRQDPVYEQYF. The CDR3 nucleotides are TGCGCCAGCAGACAGGACCCGGTGTACGAGCAGTACTTC. The V call is TRBV5-1, the J call TRBJ2-7, with D perhaps matching TRBD1 (5 bases). CDR3 length: 13 amino acids. V dropped 5 bases and J dropped 4 bases, with 13 bases sitting between them. Germline CDR1 reads SGHRS; CDR2 reads YFSETQ.

This CDR3 reads CASSQGEAGLNNEQFF. The CDR3, as DNA: TGTGCCAGCAGCCAAGGAGAAGCGGGCTTAAACAATGAGCAGTTCTTC. The chain recombines TRBV4-2 with TRBJ2-1, with D perhaps TRBD2 (6 bases). This CDR3 is 16 amino acids long. Between the trimmed V and J ends, which lost 1 base and 5 bases, there was a span of 15 bases. The V gene's germline CDR1 is LGHNA and CDR2 YNFKEQ.

The chain has TRBV7-9 and TRBJ1-2, with a tentative D call TRBD1 (6 bases). Germline V gene data show CDR1 as SEHNR and CDR2 as FQNEAQ (reference sequence). The germline V and J ends were trimmed by 5 bases and 7 bases, with 11 bases remaining between them. The CDR3 sequence is 12 residues long. The CDR3 region is CASSKGGLGYTF. In DNA form, the CDR3 reads TGTGCCAGCAGCAAGGGGGGGCTTGGCTACACCTTC.

V and J are TRBV4-1 and TRBJ2-7; the D is unclear. Trimming removed 0 bases from V and 1 base from J, with 10 bases in between. The CDR3 contains 15 residues. Germline CDR1 and CDR2: MGHRA and YSYEKL. DNA of the CDR3: TGCGCCAGCAGCCAAGATGCTATCCCGTCCTACGAGCAGTACTTC. Encoded protein: CASSQDAIPSYEQYF.

The chain combines TRBV6-5 with TRBJ1-4, with 11 bases matching TRBD1. The CDR3 is 15 amino acids. The V and J ends lost 5 bases and 7 bases, in that order; junction bases with no gene match: 6. Germline CDR1 reads MNHEY; CDR2 reads SVGAGI. This CDR3 is CASSSGGTGGEKLFF. The DNA for the CDR3 is TGTGCCAGCAGTAGTGGGGGGACAGGGGGTGAAAAACTGTTTTTT.

This chain links TRBV28 with TRBJ2-5; possible D gene TRBD1, 5 bases. With the DNA end fitting TRBJ2-7 better, the J assignment may be wrong. The CDR3 length is 12 residues. In germline, CDR1 is MDHEN, CDR2 SYDVKM. In DNA form, the CDR3 reads TGTGCCACTGGGGCTTACTCCTACGAGCAGTACTTC. Residues: CATGAYSYEQYF.

The V and J genes are TRBV11-2 and TRBJ1-6; TRBD1 matches 8 bases. CDR3 size: 15 residues. CDR1 is SGHAT and CDR2 is FQNNGV in the germline V gene. Germline trimming cut 5 bases from V and 5 bases from J; bases unmatched to any gene: 5. The CDR3 DNA reads TGTGCCAGCAGCCCGGGGACAGGCAATAATTCACCCCTCCACTTT. Amino acid sequence: CASSPGTGNNSPLHF.

V gene TRBV9 combines with J gene TRBJ1-2; 8 bases are a match to TRBD1. The CDR3 has 16 residues. Germline lookup yields CDR1 SGDLS and CDR2 YYNGEE. V trimming: 4 bases; J trimming: 3 bases; junction bases outside the gene matches: 11. The CDR3 DNA follows: TGTGCCAGCAGCTCTCCAGAGGGACAGGCTTACTATGGCTACACCTTC. It is translated as CASSSPEGQAYYGYTF.

The rearrangement links TRBV19 to TRBJ2-2, with a tentative D call TRBD2 (7 bases). The length of the CDR3 is 17 residues. Germline assignment: CDR1 LNHDA and CDR2 SQIVND (reference sequence). The V gene lost 3 bases and the J gene lost 5 bases, with 19 bases spanning the gap. In nucleotides, the CDR3 is TGTGCCAGTAGTATGGGGAGGGGGGCCGCTCTTACCGGGGAGCTGTTTTTT. It is translated as CASSMGRGAALTGELFF.

This sequence joins TRBV14 and TRBJ2-1; 8 nucleotides line up with TRBD2. CDR1 is SGHDN, CDR2 FVKESK, per germline. V dropped 3 bases and J dropped 5; count of bases not matched to a gene: 9. CDR3 length: 16 residues. CDR3 coding DNA: TGTGCCAGCAGCCAGAGGGGACTAGTAGTTAACAATGAGCAGTTCTTC. Translation gives CASSQRGLVVNNEQFF.

V usage is TRBV5-4 and J usage is TRBJ1-2; possibly TRBD1 for D (6 bases). The V and J ends lost 4 bases and 2 bases respectively, with 15 bases between them. Germline assignment: CDR1 SGHNT and CDR2 YYREEE (reference sequence). CDR3 length: 15 amino acids. CDR3 loop: CASSAQGRRNYGYTF. As DNA, the CDR3 is TGTGCCAGCAGCGCTCAGGGGCGGCGAAACTATGGCTACACCTTC.

The gene calls are TRBV6-5 and TRBJ1-6; 7 positions agree with TRBD1. Per germline, CDR1 MNHEY and CDR2 SVGAGI. Trimming removed 8 bases from V and 6 bases from J; junction bases left unmatched: 4. The CDR3 is 13 residues long. The CDR3 is CASGRQGNSPLHF. The CDR3 DNA reads as TGTGCCAGCGGCAGACAGGGTAATTCACCCCTCCACTTT.

The gene calls are TRBV6-5 and TRBJ2-2; 9 nucleotides match TRBD1. Germline-derived CDR1 and CDR2 are MNHEY and SVGAGI. The CDR3 runs to 15 residues. Trimming took 2 bases from V and 7 from J; bases not matched to a gene: 5. The CDR3 nucleotides are TGTGCCAGCAGTTACGGGACAGGGTTTGTCGGGGAGCTGTTTTTT. Protein product: CASSYGTGFVGELFF.

The chain couples TRBV30 to TRBJ2-6, with 7 positions matching TRBD1. The junction had 2 bases not matched to a gene; V was cut back by 4 bases and J by 2 bases. The germline V gene encodes CDR1 GTSNPN and CDR2 SVGIG (reference sequence). CDR3 length equals 14 residues. The chain's CDR3 is CAWTDRAGANVLTF. In DNA, the CDR3 is TGTGCCTGGACCGACAGGGCTGGGGCCAACGTCCTGACTTTC.

The chain employs TRBV6-4 and TRBJ1-6; possibly TRBD1 for D (6 bases). The CDR3 has 13 amino acids. Trimming removed 6 bases at V and 6 bases at J, with 9 bases between. The V gene's germline CDR1 is MRHNA and CDR2 SNTAGT. The CDR3 nucleotides are TGTGCCAGCAGGGAACAGGGTAATTCACCCCTCCACTTT. Translating gives CASREQGNSPLHF.

The CDR3, as DNA: TGTGCCAGCAGTTACTCGCACGGGGGTGGAGGCTACACCTTC. It is translated as CASSYSHGGGGYTF. The rearrangement joins TRBV6-5 to TRBJ1-2, with D perhaps matching TRBD1 (5 bases). V was shortened by 0 bases and J by 8 bases, with 13 bases between the two germline ends. The V gene's germline CDR1 is MNHEY and CDR2 SVGAGI. The CDR3 spans 14 residues.

The V call is TRBV9, the J call TRBJ1-4; 8 positions agree with TRBD1. The CDR3 sequence is 14 residues long. Trimming removed 4 bases from V and 8 bases from J; junction bases left unmatched: 7. From germline, CDR1 is SGDLS and CDR2 YYNGEE. CDR3 residues: CASSLGQGGEKLFF. As DNA, the CDR3 is TGTGCCAGCAGCCTCGGACAGGGAGGCGAAAAACTGTTTTTT.

The V gene is TRBV19, the J gene TRBJ2-2, with D possibly matching TRBD2 (6 bases). CDR3 length equals 15 residues. Per the germline V gene, CDR1 is LNHDA and CDR2 is SQIVND (reference sequence). Deletions cut 3 bases from V and 2 bases from J, with 10 bases between. For the CDR3, the DNA is TGTGCCAGTAGTATTAGACTAGATAACACCGGGGAGCTGTTTTTT. This sequence encodes CASSIRLDNTGELFF.

This clone occurred a few times. This chain uses TRBV25-1 with TRBJ2-7; D remains ambiguous. From germline, CDR1 is MGHDK and CDR2 SYGVNS. V lost 3 bases to trimming and J lost 6 bases, with 18 bases between them. The CDR3 runs 15 residues. This chain's CDR3 is CASSEIAGFPGEQYF. The DNA of the CDR3 is TGTGCCAGCAGTGAGATTGCAGGATTCCCAGGCGAGCAGTACTTC.

V usage is TRBV11-3 and J usage is TRBJ2-1, with 10 bases matching TRBD2. Germline V gene sequence: CDR1 SGHNT, CDR2 YENEEA. V lost 5 bases to trimming and J lost 4 bases; unmatched junction nucleotides: 11. This CDR3 has 17 amino acids. CDR3 protein: CASSLTLTSGVYNEQFF. CDR3 in DNA: TGTGCCAGCAGCCTCACTCTCACTAGCGGGGTGTACAATGAGCAGTTCTTC.

V gene TRBV11-3 combines with J gene TRBJ1-4, with TRBD1 matching 9 bases. The V and J ends lost 0 bases and 0 bases, in that order; junction bases with no gene match: 8. The CDR3 length is 19 residues. Germline assignment: CDR1 SGHNT and CDR2 YENEEA. CDR3 DNA: TGTGCCAGCAGCTTAGATCACACAGGGGGCGCGTCAACTAATGAAAAACTGTTTTTT. Encoded protein: CASSLDHTGGASTNEKLFF.

The chain has TRBV6-1 and TRBJ1-5, with D perhaps TRBD1 (6 bases). With 3 bases removed from V and 2 bases from J, the gap between germline ends came to 14 bases. The CDR3 sequence is 16 residues long. Germline lookup yields CDR1 MNHNS and CDR2 SASEGT. The CDR3 DNA reads as TGTGCCAGCAGTGATAACAGGGTCAGGGGCAATCAGCCCCAGCATTTT. Its protein is CASSDNRVRGNQPQHF.

The genes are TRBV6-6 and TRBJ2-1, with 9 bases lining up with TRBD2. Trimming removed 7 bases from V and 3 bases from J; junction bases left unmatched: 7. The CDR3 is made up of 15 amino acids. Germline V gene data show CDR1 as MNHNY and CDR2 as SVGAGI (reference sequence). In nucleotides, the CDR3 is TGTGCCAGCAAGGGTCCAGCGGGGGGCTACAATGAGCAGTTCTTC. It encodes CASKGPAGGYNEQFF.

The chain carries TRBV5-6 and TRBJ2-1; D remains unclear. Trimming left V 3 bases short and J 0 bases short, with 16 bases between. This CDR3 comprises 17 residues. In germline, CDR1 is SGHDT, CDR2 YYEEEE. The CDR3 region is CASSSLLGRSSYNEQFF. The CDR3 DNA follows: TGTGCCAGCAGCTCATTACTGGGTCGGAGCTCCTACAATGAGCAGTTCTTC. The full variable domain, completed using reference TRBV5-6 and TRBJ2-1, is DAGVTQSPTHLIKTRGQQVTLRCSPKSGHDTVSWYQQALGQGPQFIFQYYEEEERQRGNFPDRFSGHQFPNYSSELNVNALLLGDSALYLCASSSLLGRSSYNEQFFGPGTRLTVL.

In this sample, this clone turned up a few times. This chain links TRBV11-3 with TRBJ2-5; 11 bases line up with TRBD2. In germline, CDR1 is SGHNT, CDR2 YENEEA. The junction had 21 bases not matched to a gene; V was cut back by 5 bases and J by 4 bases. The CDR3 runs to 20 residues. For the CDR3, the DNA is TGTGCCAGCAGCCCTCAACGGATAGCGGGGGGGGCGAGACTCGGAGAGACCCAGTACTTC. It specifies CASSPQRIAGGARLGETQYF.

This clone was counted a single time. The chain is built from TRBV2 and TRBJ1-6; 7 nucleotides line up with TRBD1. This CDR3 is built from 13 residues. CDR1 is SNHLY and CDR2 is FYNNEI in the germline V gene. V gave up 7 bases and J gave up 9 bases; unmatched junction bases: 6. CDR3 in amino acids: CASIETGSSPLHF. CDR3 nucleotides: TGTGCCAGCATTGAGACAGGGAGTTCACCCCTCCACTTT.